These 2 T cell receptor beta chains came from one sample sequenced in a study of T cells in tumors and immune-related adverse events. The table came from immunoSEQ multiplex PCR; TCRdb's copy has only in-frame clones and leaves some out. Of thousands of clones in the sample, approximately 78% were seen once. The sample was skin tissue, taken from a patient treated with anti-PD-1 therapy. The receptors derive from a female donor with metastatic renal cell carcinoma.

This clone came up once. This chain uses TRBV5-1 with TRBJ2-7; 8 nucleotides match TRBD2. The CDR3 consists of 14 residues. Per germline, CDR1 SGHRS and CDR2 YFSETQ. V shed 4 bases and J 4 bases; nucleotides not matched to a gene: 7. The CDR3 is CASSDGGAIYEQYF. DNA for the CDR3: TGCGCCAGCAGCGACGGGGGGGCAATATACGAGCAGTACTTC.

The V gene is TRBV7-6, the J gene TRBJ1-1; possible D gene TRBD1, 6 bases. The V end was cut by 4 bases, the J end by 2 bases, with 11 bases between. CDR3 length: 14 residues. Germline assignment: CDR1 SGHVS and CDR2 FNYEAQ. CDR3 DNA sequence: TGTGCCAGCAGCTCAACAGGGCTAAACACTGAAGCTTTCTTT. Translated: CASSSTGLNTEAFF.